This TCR beta chain was observed in a study of T cell responses to AZD1222 COVID-19 vaccine. Findings and limits, study-wide: All repertoire sampling was performed exclusively after the peak T cell response. Only 5 or 6 people who got AZD1222 tested seropositive at baseline. Vaccination with two AZD1222 doses was followed by a rise in Spike-specific TCR breadth and depth.

This clone has more than one count but fewer than ten. Its antigen is unknown. The table came from immunoSEQ multiplex PCR; TCRdb's copy has only in-frame clones and leaves some out. The profile shows fewer than 55,000 clones, around 85% of them singletons. Per the germline V gene, CDR1 is MGHRA and CDR2 is YSYEKL. The CDR3 has 14 residues. Trimming pared 1 base from V and 8 bases from J, leaving 14 bases between. The input for sequencing was peripheral blood, taken on day 0 of MenACWY control vaccination. The sequence was obtained from an adult in good health. The V call is TRBV4-1, the J call TRBJ1-2, with D perhaps TRBD1 (6 bases). CDR3 bases: TGCGCCAGCAGCCAAGGAGGGGGAACGAGAGGCTACACCTTC. It specifies CASSQGGGTRGYTF.